Below are 17 T cell receptor beta chains sequenced from a single sample in a study of T cells in narcolepsy. Some clones are missing from TCRdb's copy, which holds only in-frame ones; the method was immunoSEQ multiplex PCR. The top ten hold 2.5% of the sample, which has under 35,000 clones, around 83% seen once. Sequences were obtained from CD45RA- memory CD4+ T cells from PBMCs. These receptors were collected from a human donor with narcolepsy.

This chain uses TRBV6-1 with TRBJ2-1; D is possibly TRBD1 or TRBD2 (6 bases each). Germline CDR1 reads MNHNS; CDR2 reads SASEGT. V was trimmed by 4 bases and J by 6 bases, leaving 10 bases between them. The CDR3 extends over 13 amino acids. The CDR3 loop reads CASSVGGGNEQFF. The CDR3 DNA follows: TGTGCCAGCAGTGTGGGGGGCGGCAATGAGCAGTTCTTC.

The rearrangement uses TRBV7-9 and TRBJ1-4; possibly TRBD1 for D (5 bases). The CDR3 has 15 amino acids. Trimming shortened V by 0 bases and J by 7 bases, and 12 bases separated the two germline ends. CDR1 is SEHNR and CDR2 is FQNEAQ in the germline V gene (reference sequence). CDR3 nucleotides: TGTGCCAGCAGCTTAGCGAAACAGGCGGGTGAAAAACTGTTTTTT. It specifies CASSLAKQAGEKLFF.

The rearrangement links TRBV7-9 to TRBJ2-7; perhaps TRBD1 as D (7 bases). Germline assignment: CDR1 SEHNR and CDR2 FQNEAQ (reference sequence). V lost 4 bases and J 2 bases, leaving 9 bases between the germline ends. The CDR3 is 13 amino acids. CDR3 bases: TGTGCCAGCAGCTCCAGGGGGGCCTACGAGCAGTACTTC. Protein product: CASSSRGAYEQYF.

The rearrangement joins TRBV18 to TRBJ1-5; D gene uncertain. CDR1 and CDR2 from the germline V gene are KGHSH and LQKENI. V was cut by 4 bases and J by 1 base, with 8 bases left in between. The CDR3 consists of 14 residues. The CDR3 DNA reads TGTGCCAGCTCACAGGGATGGAGCAATCAGCCCCAGCATTTT. Translation: CASSQGWSNQPQHF.

This clone was picked up one time. The V gene is TRBV7-9, the J gene TRBJ2-7; a weak D match, TRBD1 (6 bases). Trimming removed 6 bases from V and 4 bases from J, with 16 bases in between. Germline V gene data show CDR1 as SEHNR and CDR2 as FQNEAQ (reference sequence). This CDR3 is 14 amino acids long. CDR3 coding DNA: TGTGCCAGCAGTATAGGACAGTCCGCTTACGAGCAGTACTTC. Translating it yields CASSIGQSAYEQYF.

The chain couples TRBV27 to TRBJ1-5, with 7 nucleotides matching TRBD1. Germline assignment: CDR1 MNHEY and CDR2 SMNVEV (reference sequence). The CDR3 length is 15 residues. Unmatched junction bases numbered 5, after V lost 4 bases and J lost 2 bases. CDR3 loop: CASSSSGTGNQPQHF. CDR3 bases: TGTGCCAGCAGTTCGTCCGGGACAGGCAATCAGCCCCAGCATTTT.

This clone has more than one count but fewer than ten. The chain carries TRBV6-1 and TRBJ2-7, with D maybe TRBD2 (6 bases). Between the trimmed V and J ends, which lost 1 base and 2 bases, there was a span of 15 bases. The CDR3 is made up of 16 amino acids. Germline V gene sequence: CDR1 MNHNS, CDR2 SASEGT. The CDR3 DNA reads TGTGCCAGCAGTGAAGAGGACTTGGGACTGACCTACGAGCAGTACTTC. It codes for CASSEEDLGLTYEQYF.

Here the CDR3 reads CASRRDSLYGYTF. CDR3 DNA sequence: TGTGCCAGCAGGAGGGACAGCCTCTATGGCTACACCTTC. The chain uses TRBV6-4 and TRBJ1-2; TRBD1 matches 7 bases. The CDR3 length is 13 residues. Unmatched junction bases numbered 5, after V lost 6 bases and J lost 4 bases. From germline, CDR1 is MRHNA and CDR2 SNTAGT.

The chain employs TRBV6-1 and TRBJ1-5; perhaps TRBD1 as D (6 bases). The V and J ends lost 3 bases and 7 bases respectively, with 16 bases between them. This CDR3 has 15 amino acids. CDR1 is MNHNS, CDR2 SASEGT, per germline. The CDR3 DNA sequence: TGTGCCAGCAGTGACCCGGGAGCAGGGGTCCAGCCCCAGCATTTT. Its translation: CASSDPGAGVQPQHF.

This sequence joins TRBV10-3 and TRBJ1-2, with 7 bases lining up with TRBD1. Trimming at V came to 2 bases and at J to 8 bases, leaving 11 bases not matched to a gene. Germline V gene lookup returns CDR1 ENHRY and CDR2 SYGVKD. The CDR3 covers 15 residues. The CDR3 protein is CAISEPRQGVGGYTF. The CDR3, as DNA: TGTGCCATCAGTGAGCCTAGGCAGGGGGTCGGGGGCTACACCTTC.

The gene calls are TRBV18 and TRBJ2-1; TRBD2 matches at 7 bases. The CDR3 is 16 residues long. Germline CDR1 KGHSH, CDR2 LQKENI. Unmatched junction bases numbered 15, after V lost 6 bases and J lost 7 bases. Here the CDR3 DNA reads TGTGCCAGCTCCTCGCAGGATGGCGGGAGAGGGAATGAGCAGTTCTTC. Protein sequence: CASSSQDGGRGNEQFF.

The genes are TRBV29-1 and TRBJ1-2, with no clear D. The CDR3 is 12 residues long. Germline-derived CDR1 and CDR2 are SQVTM and ANQGSEA. V was clipped by 3 bases and J by 2 bases, with 7 bases between them. The CDR3 bases are TGCAGCGTTGAGGTCGACAACTATGGCTACACCTTC. This gives the protein CSVEVDNYGYTF.

This clone has a single count. The gene calls are TRBV11-3 and TRBJ2-7; D gene ambiguous. V was shortened by 3 bases and J by 3 bases, with 6 bases between the two germline ends. This CDR3 is 12 amino acids long. The germline V gene encodes CDR1 SGHNT and CDR2 YENEEA. CDR3 DNA sequence: TGTGCCAGCAGCTTCGTCGGCTACGAGCAGTACTTC. This codes for CASSFVGYEQYF.

The rearrangement uses TRBV7-2 and TRBJ2-5, with TRBD2 as a possible D gene (6 bases). The germline V gene has CDR1 SGHTA and CDR2 FQGNSA. Between the trimmed V and J ends, which lost 1 base and 4 bases, there was a span of 19 bases. The CDR3 extends over 17 amino acids. The CDR3 sequence is CASSLGRGAGFGETQYF. For the CDR3, the DNA is TGTGCCAGCAGCTTAGGAAGGGGCGCGGGATTTGGAGAGACCCAGTACTTC.

The chain joins TRBV19 to TRBJ1-2, with D uncertain. Germline assignment: CDR1 LNHDA and CDR2 SQIVND (reference sequence). The CDR3 is 15 amino acids. The germline V and J ends were trimmed by 5 bases and 4 bases, with 17 bases remaining between them. The CDR3 reads CASSYPGAVPYGYTF. The CDR3 region has the DNA TGTGCCAGTAGTTACCCCGGAGCGGTGCCCTATGGCTACACCTTC.

This clone is a singleton in its sample. The chain combines TRBV9 with TRBJ2-7; TRBD2 is a possible D gene (5 bases). V lost 3 bases and J lost 3, with 10 bases in between. The CDR3 is 13 residues long. The V gene's germline CDR1 is SGDLS and CDR2 YYNGEE. This CDR3 reads CASSGQGSYEQYF. In DNA, the CDR3 is TGTGCCAGCAGCGGACAAGGGAGCTACGAGCAGTACTTC.

The gene calls are TRBV7-6 and TRBJ1-1; TRBD1 is a possible D gene (5 bases). CDR1 is SGHVS, CDR2 FNYEAQ, per germline. With 5 bases removed from V and 1 base from J, the gap between germline ends came to 14 bases. The CDR3 contains 15 residues. CDR3 loop: CASSARTGPNTEAFF. CDR3 bases: TGTGCCAGCAGCGCCCGGACGGGACCGAACACTGAAGCTTTCTTT. The whole variable domain, remainder taken from reference TRBV7-6 and TRBJ1-1, is GAGVSQSPRYKVTKRGQDVALRCDPISGHVSLYWYRQALGQGPEFLTYFNYEAQQDKSGLPNDRFSAERPEGSISTLTIQRTEQRDSAMYRCASSARTGPNTEAFFGQGTRLTVV.